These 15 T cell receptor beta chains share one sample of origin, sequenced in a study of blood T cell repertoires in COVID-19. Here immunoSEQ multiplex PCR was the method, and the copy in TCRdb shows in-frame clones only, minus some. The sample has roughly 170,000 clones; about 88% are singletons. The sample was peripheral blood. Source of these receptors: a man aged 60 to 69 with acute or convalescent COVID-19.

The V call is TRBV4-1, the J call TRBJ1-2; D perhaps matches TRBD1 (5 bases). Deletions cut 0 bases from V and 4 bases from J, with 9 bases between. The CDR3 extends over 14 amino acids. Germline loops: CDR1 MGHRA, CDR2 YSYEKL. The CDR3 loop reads CASSQEMDTYGYTF. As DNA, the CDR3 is TGCGCCAGCAGCCAAGAAATGGACACCTATGGCTACACCTTC.

This chain's CDR3 is CASRRTGGTDTQYF. The DNA of the CDR3 is TGTGCCAGCAGGAGGACAGGGGGGACAGATACGCAGTATTTT. The rearrangement uses TRBV6-5 and TRBJ2-3; 10 positions match TRBD1. This CDR3 spans 14 amino acids. J lost 3 bases, V lost 6 bases, and 3 bases had no gene match. The germline V gene encodes CDR1 MNHEY and CDR2 SVGAGI.

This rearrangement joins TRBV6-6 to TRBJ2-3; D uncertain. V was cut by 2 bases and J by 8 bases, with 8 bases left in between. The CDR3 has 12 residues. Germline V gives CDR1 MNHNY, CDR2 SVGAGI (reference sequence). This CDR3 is CASSYAEATQYF. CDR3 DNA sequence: TGTGCCAGCAGTTACGCCGAGGCTACGCAGTATTTT.

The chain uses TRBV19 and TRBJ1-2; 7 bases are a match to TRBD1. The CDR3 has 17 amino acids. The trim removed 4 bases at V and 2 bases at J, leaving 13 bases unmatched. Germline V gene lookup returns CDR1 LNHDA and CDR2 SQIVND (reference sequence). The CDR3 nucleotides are TGTGCCAGTAGTACCATCCCCGTTACGGACAGGAACTATGGCTACACCTTC. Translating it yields CASSTIPVTDRNYGYTF.

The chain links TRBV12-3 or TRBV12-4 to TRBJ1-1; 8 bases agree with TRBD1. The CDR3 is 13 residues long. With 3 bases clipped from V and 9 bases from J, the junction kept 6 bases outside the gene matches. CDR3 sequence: CASSFGQGAKAFF. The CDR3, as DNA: TGTGCCAGCAGTTTCGGGCAGGGGGCTAAAGCTTTCTTT.

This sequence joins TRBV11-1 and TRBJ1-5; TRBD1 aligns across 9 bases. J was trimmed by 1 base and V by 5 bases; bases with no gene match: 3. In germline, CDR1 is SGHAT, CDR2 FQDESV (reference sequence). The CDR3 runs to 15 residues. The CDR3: CASSRTGESNQPQHF. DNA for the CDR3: TGTGCCAGCAGCCGGACAGGGGAAAGCAATCAGCCCCAGCATTTT.

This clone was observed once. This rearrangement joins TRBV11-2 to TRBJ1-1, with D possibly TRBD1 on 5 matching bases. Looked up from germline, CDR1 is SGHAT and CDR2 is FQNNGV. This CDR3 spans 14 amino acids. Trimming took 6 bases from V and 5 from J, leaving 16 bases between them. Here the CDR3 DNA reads TGTGCCAGCAGTAACAGGTCCTCCTTGACTGAAGCTTTCTTT. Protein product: CASSNRSSLTEAFF.

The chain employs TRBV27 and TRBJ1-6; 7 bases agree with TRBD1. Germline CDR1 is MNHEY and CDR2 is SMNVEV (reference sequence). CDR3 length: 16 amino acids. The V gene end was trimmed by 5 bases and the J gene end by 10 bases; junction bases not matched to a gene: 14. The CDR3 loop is CASSTPKQGSGSPLHF. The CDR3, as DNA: TGTGCCAGCAGTACACCAAAACAGGGGTCAGGATCACCCCTCCACTTT.

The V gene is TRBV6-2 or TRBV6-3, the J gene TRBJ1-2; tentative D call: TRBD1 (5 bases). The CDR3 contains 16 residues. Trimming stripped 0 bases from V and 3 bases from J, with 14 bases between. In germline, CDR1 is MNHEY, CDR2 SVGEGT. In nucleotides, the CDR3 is TGTGCCAGCAGTTACTCGGGGACTCCGGGGTACTATGGCTACACCTTC. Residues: CASSYSGTPGYYGYTF.

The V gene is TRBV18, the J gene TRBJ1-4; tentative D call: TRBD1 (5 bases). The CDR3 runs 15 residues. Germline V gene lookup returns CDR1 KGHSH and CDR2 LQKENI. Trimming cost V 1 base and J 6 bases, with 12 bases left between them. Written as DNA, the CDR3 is TGTGCCAGCTCACCACATCAGGGATACGATGAAAAACTGTTTTTT. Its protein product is CASSPHQGYDEKLFF. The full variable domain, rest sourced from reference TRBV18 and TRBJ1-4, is NAGVMQNPRHLVRRRGQEARLRCSPMKGHSHVYWYRQLPEEGLKFMVYLQKENIIDESGMPKERFSAEFPKEGPSILRIQQVVRGDSAAYFCASSPHQGYDEKLFFGSGTQLSVL.

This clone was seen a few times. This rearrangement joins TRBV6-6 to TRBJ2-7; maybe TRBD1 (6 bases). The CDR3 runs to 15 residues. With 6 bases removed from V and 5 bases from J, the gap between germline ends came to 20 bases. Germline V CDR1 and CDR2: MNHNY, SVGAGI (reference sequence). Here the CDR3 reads CASSLGHGTPNEQYV. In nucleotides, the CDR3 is TGTGCCAGCAGCCTGGGACACGGAACCCCCAACGAGCAGTACGTC.

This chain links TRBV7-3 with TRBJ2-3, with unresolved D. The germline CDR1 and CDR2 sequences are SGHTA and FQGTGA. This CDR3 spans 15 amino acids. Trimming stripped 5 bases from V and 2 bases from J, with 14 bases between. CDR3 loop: CASSPRRQNTDTQYF. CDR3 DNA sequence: TGTGCCAGCAGCCCCCGACGACAAAACACAGATACGCAGTATTTT.

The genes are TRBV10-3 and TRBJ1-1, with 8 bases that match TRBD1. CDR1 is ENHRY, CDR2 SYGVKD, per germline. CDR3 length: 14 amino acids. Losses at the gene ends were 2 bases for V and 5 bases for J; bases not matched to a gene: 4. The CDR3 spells CAISEGRGQTEAFF. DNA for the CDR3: TGTGCCATCAGTGAGGGCAGGGGGCAAACTGAAGCTTTCTTT.

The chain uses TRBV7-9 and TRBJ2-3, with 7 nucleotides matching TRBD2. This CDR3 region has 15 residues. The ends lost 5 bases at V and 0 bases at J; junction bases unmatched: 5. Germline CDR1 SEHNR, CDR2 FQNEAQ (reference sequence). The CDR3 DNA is TGTGCCAGCAGCACCCGGGAGGCGAGCACAGATACGCAGTATTTT. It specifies CASSTREASTDTQYF.

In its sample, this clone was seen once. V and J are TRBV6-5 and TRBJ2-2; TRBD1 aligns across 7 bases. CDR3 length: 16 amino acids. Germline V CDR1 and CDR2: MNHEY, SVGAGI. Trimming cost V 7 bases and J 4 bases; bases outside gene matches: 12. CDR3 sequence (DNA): TGTGCCAGCACCTACTCTACAGGGGAAATCACCGGGGAGCTGTTTTTT. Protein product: CASTYSTGEITGELFF.